This T cell receptor (beta chain) was documented in a study of OX40 agonist ivuxolimab in advanced cancers. Regarding the study as a whole: Compared with CD4+, CD8+ T cells on average had more expanded clones. In the 0.1 to 3.0 mg/kg range, CD4+ and CD8+ blood T cells had expanded clonally by week 6.

This table comes from immunoSEQ multiplex PCR, and its TCRdb copy is limited to in-frame clones, with some not included. Found here are tens of thousands of clones, 80% to 85% of them singletons; the top ten hold around 30%. Concerning this clone: Its specificity is not known.

This sequence was found in an adult with an advanced solid tumor such as melanoma, head and neck, liver or kidney cancer. Sequencing used CD4+ or CD8+ T cells sorted from blood, obtained in a trial of the OX40 agonist ivuxolimab.

Written as DNA, the CDR3 is TGTGCCAGCAGTAAAAGGACTAGCTCCTACGAGCAGTACTTC. Protein product: CASSKRTSSYEQYF. V usage is TRBV25-1 and J usage is TRBJ2-7, with TRBD2 identical over 7 bases. V gave up 5 bases and J gave up 0 bases; unmatched junction bases: 4. Germline CDR1 MGHDK, CDR2 SYGVNS. CDR3 length: 14 residues.